Listed here are 19 T cell receptor beta chains from one sample, sequenced in a study of tumor and adjacent non-tumor tissue in lung cancer. TCRbeta libraries were built with three rounds of nested PCR, modified from ARM-PCR. TCRdb reprocessed the multiplex PCR reads via MiXCR and lists one record per CDR3 protein. The data hold just over 200,000 distinct CDR3 sequences, with around 70% observed a single time. No cell sorting was done before RNA was extracted from the tissue. Input material: lung tumor tissue. The receptors were sampled from a man aged 60 to 75 with non-small cell lung cancer.

Notes on this clonotype: The junction departs from germline at one end; a sequencing error may be responsible. The chain couples TRBV20-1 to TRBJ2-2; tentative D call: TRBD2 (5 bases). Germline lookup yields CDR1 DFQATT and CDR2 SNEGSKA (reference sequence). CDR3 length: 15 amino acids. This CDR3 reads CSAPRRMGGTGELFF. The CDR3 DNA sequence: TGCAGTGCGCCCCGGCGGATGGGTGGCACCGGGGAACTGTTTTTT.

This clonotype was counted a few times. V and J are TRBV11-2 and TRBJ2-5; D is perhaps TRBD2 (5 bases). The CDR3 is made up of 13 amino acids. Germline assignment: CDR1 SGHAT and CDR2 FQNNGV. The CDR3 DNA reads as TGTACTAGTAGCTTAGGCCAGAAAGAGACCCAGTACTTC. Translation gives CTSSLGQKETQYF. Together with reference TRBV11-2 and TRBJ2-5, the CDR3 gives the full variable domain: EAGVAQSPRYKIIEKRQSVAFWCNPISGHATLYWYQQILGQGPKLLIQFQNNGVVDDSQLPKDRFSAERLKGVDSTLKIQPAKLEDSAVYLCTSSLGQKETQYFGPGTRLLVL.

For this clonotype: One end of the junction varies from germline; a read error may be responsible. The chain employs TRBV11-2 and TRBJ2-5; possibly TRBD2 for D (6 bases). Germline values: CDR1 SGHAT, CDR2 FQNNGV. CDR3 size: 13 residues. The CDR3 loop reads CASSSTGEKSQYF. The CDR3, as DNA: TGTGCCAGTAGCTCTACGGGGGAAAAGTCACAGTACTTC.

As regards this clonotype: This clone may be a read error of a much larger clone one base away. The CDR3 DNA is TGTGCCTTGGTGGATGGTAATCAGCCCCAGCATTTT. Translated, it gives CALVDGNQPQHF. The chain carries TRBV30 and TRBJ1-5, with D unresolved. Per the germline V gene, CDR1 is GTSNPN and CDR2 is SVGIG (reference sequence). The CDR3 runs 12 residues. Trimming left V 7 bases short and J 4 bases short, with 11 bases between.

Turning to this clonotype: A read error may account for a junction end that differs from germline. V is TRBV20-1 and J is TRBJ2-5; the D is unclear. Germline values: CDR1 DFQATT, CDR2 SNEGSKA (reference sequence). This CDR3 region has 12 residues. This CDR3 reads CGARVGLETQYF. The CDR3 nucleotides read TGCGGTGCTAGGGTAGGGCTGGAGACCCAGTACTTC.

About this clonotype: The junction departs from the called germline gene at one end, perhaps through a read error. The chain uses TRBV4-3 and TRBJ2-3; D uncertain. Germline V CDR1 and CDR2: LGHNA, YSLEER. The CDR3 is 14 residues long. The CDR3 sequence: CACSQELRTDTHYF. CDR3 DNA: TGCGCCTGCAGCCAAGAACTACGCACAGATACGCATTATTTT.

In its sample, this clonotype was seen a few times. V usage is TRBV12-3 or TRBV12-4 and J usage is TRBJ1-5; 11 bases are shared with TRBD1. V trimming: 3 bases; J trimming: 4 bases; junction bases outside the gene matches: 2. CDR3 size: 15 residues. CDR3: CASSFGTGGNQPQHF. The DNA of the CDR3 is TGTGCCAGCAGTTTCGGGACAGGGGGAAATCAGCCCCAGCATTTT.

The chain combines TRBV6-6 with TRBJ1-4, with TRBD1 as a possible D gene (6 bases). Looked up from germline, CDR1 is MNHNY and CDR2 is SVGAGI (reference sequence). Trimming took 2 bases from V and 8 from J, leaving 12 bases between them. The CDR3 runs 14 residues. CDR3 in amino acids: CASSYGQSREKLFF. CDR3 coding DNA: TGTGCCAGCAGTTACGGACAGAGTAGAGAAAAACTGTTTTTT.

There are a few counts of this clonotype. The chain combines TRBV5-4 with TRBJ2-3; TRBD2 matches 10 bases. Germline V CDR1 and CDR2: SGHNT, YYREEE (reference sequence). This CDR3 comprises 16 residues. The trim removed 8 bases at V and 4 bases at J, leaving 13 bases unmatched. The CDR3, as DNA: TGTGCCAGTAGCACAGGAGCGGGGGGGGTCGCAGATACGCAGTATTTT. The encoded protein is CASSTGAGGVADTQYF. Full variable domain (remainder filled in from reference TRBV5-4 and TRBJ2-3): ETGVTQSPTHLIKTRGQQVTLRCSSQSGHNTVSWYQQALGQGPQFIFQYYREEENGRGNFPPRFSGLQFPNYSSELNVNALELDDSALYLCASSTGAGGVADTQYFGPGTRLTVL.

A note on this clonotype: The germline gene is not matched at one end of the junction; a read error may be the cause. The chain links TRBV20-1 to TRBJ2-5, with D perhaps TRBD1 (5 bases). The CDR3 length is 14 residues. Germline V lookup: CDR1 DFQATT, CDR2 SNEGSKA (reference sequence). CDR3 coding DNA: TGCAGTGCTAGGGTTGGGGCACACCAAGAGACCCAGTATTTC. This sequence encodes CSARVGAHQETQYF.

This clonotype was detected once. A junction end diverges from the germline sequence, so it may reflect a read error. The V gene is TRBV11-3, the J gene TRBJ2-4; 8 positions match TRBD2. Germline V gives CDR1 SGHNT, CDR2 YENEEA. This CDR3 spans 16 amino acids. The CDR3 is CASRLGLAGTLDIQYF. CDR3 DNA sequence: TGTGCCAGCAGGTTAGGGTTAGCGGGGACCCTAGACATTCAGTATTTC.

To note about this clonotype: Just one base apart from a much larger clone, this may be a read error. This chain joins TRBV6-2 or TRBV6-3 and TRBJ1-2; 7 bases agree with TRBD1. Germline V gene sequence: CDR1 MNHEY, CDR2 SVGEGT. The CDR3 totals 11 residues. The CDR3 region is CASHRGYGYIF. CDR3 in DNA: TGTGCCAGCCACAGGGGTTATGGCTACATCTTC.

This rearrangement joins TRBV13 to TRBJ1-6; D gene uncertain. V dropped 9 bases and J dropped 7 bases, with 25 bases sitting between them. The CDR3 sequence is 17 residues long. The germline V gene encodes CDR1 PRHDT and CDR2 FYEKMQ (reference sequence). CDR3 bases: TGTGCCAGTAGTCAAAAAACTTACGGGGTGGGCAATTCACCCCTCCACTTT. It codes for CASSQKTYGVGNSPLHF.

This sequence joins TRBV20-1 and TRBJ1-1; TRBD1 matches at 8 bases. The germline V gene encodes CDR1 DFQATT and CDR2 SNEGSKA (reference sequence). Trimming removed 0 bases from V and 5 bases from J; junction bases left unmatched: 5. This CDR3 has 14 amino acids. This chain's CDR3 is CSARDVRTGTEAFF. CDR3 bases: TGCAGTGCTAGAGATGTAAGGACAGGGACTGAAGCTTTCTTT.

Regarding this clonotype: A much larger clone differs from this one at a single base, so this may be a read error. V and J are TRBV6-5 and TRBJ2-1, with D perhaps matching TRBD2 (6 bases). Trimming pared 7 bases from V and 0 bases from J, leaving 16 bases between. This CDR3 contains 16 residues. CDR1 is MNHEY and CDR2 is SVGAGI in the germline V gene. The CDR3 nucleotides are TGTGCCAGCACTACAGAGCGGGTCAGCTCCTACAATGAGCAGTTCTTC. It encodes CASTTERVSSYNEQFF.

This clonotype appeared a few times. The chain employs TRBV20-1 and TRBJ2-7; 7 positions match TRBD2. Germline-derived CDR1 and CDR2 are DFQATT and SNEGSKA (reference sequence). The CDR3 has 14 amino acids. Trimming took 6 bases from V and 1 from J; bases not matched to a gene: 9. The CDR3: CSAPLVGGSYEQYF. DNA of the CDR3: TGCAGTGCGCCCTTGGTGGGGGGGTCCTACGAGCAGTACTTC.

Note on this clonotype: The junction departs from germline at one end; a sequencing error may be responsible. V usage is TRBV11-3 and J usage is TRBJ2-3; 8 bases are a match to TRBD1. From germline, CDR1 is SGHNT and CDR2 YENEEA. CDR3 size: 15 residues. CDR3 loop: CASSRGQDGKDRQYF. Here the CDR3 DNA reads TGTGCCAGCAGCCGGGGACAGGATGGAAAAGATAGGCAGTATTTT.

Comments on this clonotype: In this CDR3 the conserved last residue, phenylalanine or tryptophan, is missing, so a read error is likely. The chain has TRBV11-2 and TRBJ2-7, with 9 bases identical to TRBD1. The CDR3 runs to 15 residues. Per the germline V gene, CDR1 is SGHAT and CDR2 is FQNNGV. With V trimmed by 4 bases and J by 3 bases, 7 bases remained unmatched. CDR3 DNA: TGTGCCAGCAGCTCTCCAGGACAGGGGATCTACGAGCAGTACTCC. This translates into CASSSPGQGIYEQYS.

About this clonotype itself: One end of the junction varies from germline; a read error may be responsible. The chain joins TRBV12-3 or TRBV12-4 to TRBJ1-2; 7 nucleotides match TRBD1. This CDR3 has 15 residues. CDR3 loop: CASSYPTGTYYGYTF. DNA for the CDR3: TGTGCCAGCAGCTACCCGACAGGGACCTACTATGGCTATACCTTC.